These T cell receptor beta chains were read from a single sample in a study of shared clonotypes between healthy human individuals. Sequenced by immunoSEQ multiplex PCR; TCRdb stores in-frame clones only, minus some. The table records some 500,000 clones, roughly 95% of them present only once. The sequencing sample was made of naive CD4+ T cells sorted from blood. The receptors were sampled from a woman between 25 and 40 years old in good health. CDR3s include the opening cysteine and the closing phenylalanine or tryptophan. Fields, in order: clone size, D gene, J gene, V gene, CDR3 DNA, CDR3 protein. D genes are given only for firm matches. Some rows have no size entry. The others give once, few or many, or a class for an expanded clone.

>-|TRBD2|TRBJ2-1|TRBV28
TGTGCCAGCACAGCCCTTACTAGCGGGAGACCCTACAATGAGCAGTTCTTC
CASTALTSGRPYNEQFF
>-|-|TRBJ2-5|TRBV5-1
TGCGCCAGCAGCTTGGCCGTCGATCAGACCCAGTACTTC
CASSLAVDQTQYF
>-|-|TRBJ2-2|TRBV19
TGTGCCAGTAGTATCGCTCCGGGGACTAACACCGGGGAGCTGTTTTTT
CASSIAPGTNTGELFF
>-|-|TRBJ2-7|TRBV6-6
TGTGCCACCGCCGGGCAGTCCTACGAGCAGTACTTC
CATAGQSYEQYF
>-|-|TRBJ2-5|TRBV5-4
TGTGCCAGCAGCAGATTGGAGACCCAGTACTTC
CASSRLETQYF
>once|-|TRBJ2-1|TRBV19
TGTGCCAGTAGTATGGGGTCGTGGTCCTACAATGAGCAGTTCTTC
CASSMGSWSYNEQFF
>-|-|TRBJ1-5|TRBV30
TGTGCCTGGAGCGATGGCTCCCAGGGGATCGGCAATCAGCCCCAGCATTTT
CAWSDGSQGIGNQPQHF
>-|TRBD2|TRBJ2-1|TRBV27
TGTGCCAGCAGTTTATTTAGCGGGAGCTTCGATGAGCAGTTCTTC
CASSLFSGSFDEQFF
>-|-|TRBJ1-5|TRBV5-6
TGTGCCAGCAACTTAGGGGGCAATCAGCCCCAGCATTTT
CASNLGGNQPQHF
>-|TRBD1|TRBJ1-1|TRBV7-8
TGTGCCAGCAGCCCGGACAGGGCCTACACTGAAGCTTTCTTT
CASSPDRAYTEAFF
>once|-|TRBJ1-4|TRBV19
TGTGCCAGTAGTAATCCCGTTGCAACTAATGAAAAACTGTTTTTT
CASSNPVATNEKLFF
>-|-|TRBJ2-7|TRBV28
TGTGCCAGCAGTACACAGGGCTACGAGCAGTACTTC
CASSTQGYEQYF
>once|-|TRBJ2-2|TRBV9
TGTGCCAGCAGCGTGTCACCCGGGGAGCTGTTTTTT
CASSVSPGELFF
>-|-|TRBJ2-7|TRBV2
TGTGCCAGCAAAGTAGAGCAGGGGAGCTCCTACGAGCAGTACTTC
CASKVEQGSSYEQYF
>-|TRBD2|TRBJ2-7|TRBV5-4
TGTGCCAGCAGCTTGGGCGGACTAGCGGGAGTTTACGAGCAGTACTTC
CASSLGGLAGVYEQYF
>-|-|TRBJ1-6|TRBV7-2
TGTGCCAGCAGCTTAGCAACCTCACCCCTCCACTTT
CASSLATSPLHF
>-|TRBD1|TRBJ1-3|TRBV19
TGTGCCAGTACGGGACAGGCGGCGCCCCGCTCTGGAAACACCATATATTTT
CASTGQAAPRSGNTIYF
>-|TRBD1|TRBJ2-3|TRBV28
TGTGCCAGCAGTTTCGCCGGGACAGGGTGGTCAGATACGCAGTATTTT
CASSFAGTGWSDTQYF
>-|TRBD2|TRBJ2-7|TRBV19
TGTGCCAGTAGTATCTCTAGCGGGAGGTCTTACGAGCAGTACTTC
CASSISSGRSYEQYF
>-|TRBD2|TRBJ2-1|TRBV19
TGTGCCAGTAGTACCTCACTAGCGGGAGGGTACAATGAGCAGTTCTTC
CASSTSLAGGYNEQFF
>-|-|TRBJ2-7|TRBV30
TGTGCCTGGAGTCCTCAATCCTACGAGCAGTACTTC
CAWSPQSYEQYF
>-|-|TRBJ2-7|TRBV5-1
TGCGCCAGCAGCAAGGGCTACGAGCAGTACTTC
CASSKGYEQYF
>once|-|TRBJ1-1|TRBV6-5
TGTGCCAGCAGTTACGGAGTCAGGGAGTGGACTGAAGCTTTCTTT
CASSYGVREWTEAFF
>-|-|TRBJ1-2|TRBV18
TGTGCCAGCTCACCAATGGGTCGCGCGGCCTATGGCTACACCTTC
CASSPMGRAAYGYTF
>once|TRBD1|TRBJ2-5|TRBV5-1
TGCGCCAGCAGCGGGGACAGGCAAGAGACCCAGTACTTC
CASSGDRQETQYF
>-|TRBD2|TRBJ2-2|TRBV19
TGTGCCAGTGCCACGGGGATAGCGGGAACCGGGGAGCTGTTTTTT
CASATGIAGTGELFF
>-|-|TRBJ1-5|TRBV28
TGTGCCAGCAGTGGGATAAATAGCAATCAGCCCCAGCATTTT
CASSGINSNQPQHF
>-|-|TRBJ1-4|TRBV19
TGTGCCAGTAGCCAGGGTGGCGTGGGGCGCGGTGAAAAACTGTTTTTT
CASSQGGVGRGEKLFF
>-|TRBD2|TRBJ2-1|TRBV9
TGTGCCAGCAGCTTATCCGGGACTAGCGGTTACAATGAGCAGTTCTTC
CASSLSGTSGYNEQFF
>-|-|TRBJ1-5|TRBV30
TGTGCCTGGAGTGGTCGGGCAAATCAGCCCCAGCATTTT
CAWSGRANQPQHF
>once|-|TRBJ1-3|TRBV6-5
TGTGCCAGCAGTTACTCCTCCCTCCAGGACACCATATATTTT
CASSYSSLQDTIYF
>-|-|TRBJ2-7|TRBV29-1
TGCAGCGTTGAAGGGCCGACTGGGTCTGGCGAGCAGTACTTC
CSVEGPTGSGEQYF
>-|TRBD1|TRBJ2-2|TRBV25-1
TGTGCCAGCAGCTTCCGGGACAGGGTAACCGGGGAGCTGTTTTTT
CASSFRDRVTGELFF
>-|TRBD1|TRBJ2-7|TRBV28
TGTGCCAGCAACCCGGGACAGGACTACGAGCAGTACTTC
CASNPGQDYEQYF
>-|-|TRBJ1-5|TRBV28
TGTGGCAGCCGGGGGCTCAATCAGCCCCAGCATTTT
CGSRGLNQPQHF
>-|-|TRBJ1-1|TRBV28
TGTGCCAGCAGTTCCGGACGGAGGAACACTGAAGCTTTCTTT
CASSSGRRNTEAFF
>-|-|TRBJ1-5|TRBV19
TGTGCCAGTAGTAGCCGACCACTGTCTGTGTATAGCAATCAGCCCCAGCATTTT
CASSSRPLSVYSNQPQHF
>-|-|TRBJ2-7|TRBV7-6
TGTGCCAGCAGCCAACAGGAGTCCTACGAGCAGTACTTC
CASSQQESYEQYF
>-|-|TRBJ2-7|TRBV27
TGTGCCAGCAGGCCCCGGAGACACCTTAAGGAGCAGTACTTC
CASRPRRHLKEQYF
>-|-|TRBJ2-1|TRBV9
TGTGCCAGCAGCTCAGGGGAGGAGGGGTACTACAATGAGCAGTTCTTC
CASSSGEEGYYNEQFF
>once|TRBD2|TRBJ2-5|TRBV14
TGTGCCAGCAGCATACCGGGACTAGCGGGAGCAGAGACCCAGTACTTC
CASSIPGLAGAETQYF
>-|TRBD1|TRBJ1-1|TRBV5-6
TGTGCCAGCAGCCCGGGACAGGGAATCGAAGCTTTCTTT
CASSPGQGIEAFF
>-|-|TRBJ1-1|TRBV27
TGTGCCAGCAGTAAACAGGGTCGGGGCACTGAAGCTTTCTTT
CASSKQGRGTEAFF
>few|-|TRBJ1-5|TRBV28
TGTGCCAGCATCAACAGGGTTTTTCAGCCCCAGCATTTT
CASINRVFQPQHF
>few|-|TRBJ1-2|TRBV29-1
TGCAGCGTTGAGTGGCAGGGCTATGGCTACACCTTC
CSVEWQGYGYTF
>-|TRBD2|TRBJ2-1|TRBV30
TGTGCCTGGAGTACTAGCGGGCTGTTCAATGAGCAGTTCTTC
CAWSTSGLFNEQFF
>-|-|TRBJ2-6|TRBV5-1
TGCGCCAGCAGCTCCCCTGGGGCTGGGGCCAACGTCCTGACTTTC
CASSSPGAGANVLTF
>once|-|TRBJ2-1|TRBV5-1
TGCGCCAGCAGCTTGGTTGGGACAAGGGCCAATGAGCAGTTCTTC
CASSLVGTRANEQFF
>once|-|TRBJ2-3|TRBV19
TGTGCCAGTAGCGAAGAGGGCACAGATACGCAGTATTTT
CASSEEGTDTQYF
>-|TRBD1|TRBJ1-2|TRBV18
TGTGCCAGCTCACTAACCGACGGACAGGGGCACTATGGCTACACCTTC
CASSLTDGQGHYGYTF